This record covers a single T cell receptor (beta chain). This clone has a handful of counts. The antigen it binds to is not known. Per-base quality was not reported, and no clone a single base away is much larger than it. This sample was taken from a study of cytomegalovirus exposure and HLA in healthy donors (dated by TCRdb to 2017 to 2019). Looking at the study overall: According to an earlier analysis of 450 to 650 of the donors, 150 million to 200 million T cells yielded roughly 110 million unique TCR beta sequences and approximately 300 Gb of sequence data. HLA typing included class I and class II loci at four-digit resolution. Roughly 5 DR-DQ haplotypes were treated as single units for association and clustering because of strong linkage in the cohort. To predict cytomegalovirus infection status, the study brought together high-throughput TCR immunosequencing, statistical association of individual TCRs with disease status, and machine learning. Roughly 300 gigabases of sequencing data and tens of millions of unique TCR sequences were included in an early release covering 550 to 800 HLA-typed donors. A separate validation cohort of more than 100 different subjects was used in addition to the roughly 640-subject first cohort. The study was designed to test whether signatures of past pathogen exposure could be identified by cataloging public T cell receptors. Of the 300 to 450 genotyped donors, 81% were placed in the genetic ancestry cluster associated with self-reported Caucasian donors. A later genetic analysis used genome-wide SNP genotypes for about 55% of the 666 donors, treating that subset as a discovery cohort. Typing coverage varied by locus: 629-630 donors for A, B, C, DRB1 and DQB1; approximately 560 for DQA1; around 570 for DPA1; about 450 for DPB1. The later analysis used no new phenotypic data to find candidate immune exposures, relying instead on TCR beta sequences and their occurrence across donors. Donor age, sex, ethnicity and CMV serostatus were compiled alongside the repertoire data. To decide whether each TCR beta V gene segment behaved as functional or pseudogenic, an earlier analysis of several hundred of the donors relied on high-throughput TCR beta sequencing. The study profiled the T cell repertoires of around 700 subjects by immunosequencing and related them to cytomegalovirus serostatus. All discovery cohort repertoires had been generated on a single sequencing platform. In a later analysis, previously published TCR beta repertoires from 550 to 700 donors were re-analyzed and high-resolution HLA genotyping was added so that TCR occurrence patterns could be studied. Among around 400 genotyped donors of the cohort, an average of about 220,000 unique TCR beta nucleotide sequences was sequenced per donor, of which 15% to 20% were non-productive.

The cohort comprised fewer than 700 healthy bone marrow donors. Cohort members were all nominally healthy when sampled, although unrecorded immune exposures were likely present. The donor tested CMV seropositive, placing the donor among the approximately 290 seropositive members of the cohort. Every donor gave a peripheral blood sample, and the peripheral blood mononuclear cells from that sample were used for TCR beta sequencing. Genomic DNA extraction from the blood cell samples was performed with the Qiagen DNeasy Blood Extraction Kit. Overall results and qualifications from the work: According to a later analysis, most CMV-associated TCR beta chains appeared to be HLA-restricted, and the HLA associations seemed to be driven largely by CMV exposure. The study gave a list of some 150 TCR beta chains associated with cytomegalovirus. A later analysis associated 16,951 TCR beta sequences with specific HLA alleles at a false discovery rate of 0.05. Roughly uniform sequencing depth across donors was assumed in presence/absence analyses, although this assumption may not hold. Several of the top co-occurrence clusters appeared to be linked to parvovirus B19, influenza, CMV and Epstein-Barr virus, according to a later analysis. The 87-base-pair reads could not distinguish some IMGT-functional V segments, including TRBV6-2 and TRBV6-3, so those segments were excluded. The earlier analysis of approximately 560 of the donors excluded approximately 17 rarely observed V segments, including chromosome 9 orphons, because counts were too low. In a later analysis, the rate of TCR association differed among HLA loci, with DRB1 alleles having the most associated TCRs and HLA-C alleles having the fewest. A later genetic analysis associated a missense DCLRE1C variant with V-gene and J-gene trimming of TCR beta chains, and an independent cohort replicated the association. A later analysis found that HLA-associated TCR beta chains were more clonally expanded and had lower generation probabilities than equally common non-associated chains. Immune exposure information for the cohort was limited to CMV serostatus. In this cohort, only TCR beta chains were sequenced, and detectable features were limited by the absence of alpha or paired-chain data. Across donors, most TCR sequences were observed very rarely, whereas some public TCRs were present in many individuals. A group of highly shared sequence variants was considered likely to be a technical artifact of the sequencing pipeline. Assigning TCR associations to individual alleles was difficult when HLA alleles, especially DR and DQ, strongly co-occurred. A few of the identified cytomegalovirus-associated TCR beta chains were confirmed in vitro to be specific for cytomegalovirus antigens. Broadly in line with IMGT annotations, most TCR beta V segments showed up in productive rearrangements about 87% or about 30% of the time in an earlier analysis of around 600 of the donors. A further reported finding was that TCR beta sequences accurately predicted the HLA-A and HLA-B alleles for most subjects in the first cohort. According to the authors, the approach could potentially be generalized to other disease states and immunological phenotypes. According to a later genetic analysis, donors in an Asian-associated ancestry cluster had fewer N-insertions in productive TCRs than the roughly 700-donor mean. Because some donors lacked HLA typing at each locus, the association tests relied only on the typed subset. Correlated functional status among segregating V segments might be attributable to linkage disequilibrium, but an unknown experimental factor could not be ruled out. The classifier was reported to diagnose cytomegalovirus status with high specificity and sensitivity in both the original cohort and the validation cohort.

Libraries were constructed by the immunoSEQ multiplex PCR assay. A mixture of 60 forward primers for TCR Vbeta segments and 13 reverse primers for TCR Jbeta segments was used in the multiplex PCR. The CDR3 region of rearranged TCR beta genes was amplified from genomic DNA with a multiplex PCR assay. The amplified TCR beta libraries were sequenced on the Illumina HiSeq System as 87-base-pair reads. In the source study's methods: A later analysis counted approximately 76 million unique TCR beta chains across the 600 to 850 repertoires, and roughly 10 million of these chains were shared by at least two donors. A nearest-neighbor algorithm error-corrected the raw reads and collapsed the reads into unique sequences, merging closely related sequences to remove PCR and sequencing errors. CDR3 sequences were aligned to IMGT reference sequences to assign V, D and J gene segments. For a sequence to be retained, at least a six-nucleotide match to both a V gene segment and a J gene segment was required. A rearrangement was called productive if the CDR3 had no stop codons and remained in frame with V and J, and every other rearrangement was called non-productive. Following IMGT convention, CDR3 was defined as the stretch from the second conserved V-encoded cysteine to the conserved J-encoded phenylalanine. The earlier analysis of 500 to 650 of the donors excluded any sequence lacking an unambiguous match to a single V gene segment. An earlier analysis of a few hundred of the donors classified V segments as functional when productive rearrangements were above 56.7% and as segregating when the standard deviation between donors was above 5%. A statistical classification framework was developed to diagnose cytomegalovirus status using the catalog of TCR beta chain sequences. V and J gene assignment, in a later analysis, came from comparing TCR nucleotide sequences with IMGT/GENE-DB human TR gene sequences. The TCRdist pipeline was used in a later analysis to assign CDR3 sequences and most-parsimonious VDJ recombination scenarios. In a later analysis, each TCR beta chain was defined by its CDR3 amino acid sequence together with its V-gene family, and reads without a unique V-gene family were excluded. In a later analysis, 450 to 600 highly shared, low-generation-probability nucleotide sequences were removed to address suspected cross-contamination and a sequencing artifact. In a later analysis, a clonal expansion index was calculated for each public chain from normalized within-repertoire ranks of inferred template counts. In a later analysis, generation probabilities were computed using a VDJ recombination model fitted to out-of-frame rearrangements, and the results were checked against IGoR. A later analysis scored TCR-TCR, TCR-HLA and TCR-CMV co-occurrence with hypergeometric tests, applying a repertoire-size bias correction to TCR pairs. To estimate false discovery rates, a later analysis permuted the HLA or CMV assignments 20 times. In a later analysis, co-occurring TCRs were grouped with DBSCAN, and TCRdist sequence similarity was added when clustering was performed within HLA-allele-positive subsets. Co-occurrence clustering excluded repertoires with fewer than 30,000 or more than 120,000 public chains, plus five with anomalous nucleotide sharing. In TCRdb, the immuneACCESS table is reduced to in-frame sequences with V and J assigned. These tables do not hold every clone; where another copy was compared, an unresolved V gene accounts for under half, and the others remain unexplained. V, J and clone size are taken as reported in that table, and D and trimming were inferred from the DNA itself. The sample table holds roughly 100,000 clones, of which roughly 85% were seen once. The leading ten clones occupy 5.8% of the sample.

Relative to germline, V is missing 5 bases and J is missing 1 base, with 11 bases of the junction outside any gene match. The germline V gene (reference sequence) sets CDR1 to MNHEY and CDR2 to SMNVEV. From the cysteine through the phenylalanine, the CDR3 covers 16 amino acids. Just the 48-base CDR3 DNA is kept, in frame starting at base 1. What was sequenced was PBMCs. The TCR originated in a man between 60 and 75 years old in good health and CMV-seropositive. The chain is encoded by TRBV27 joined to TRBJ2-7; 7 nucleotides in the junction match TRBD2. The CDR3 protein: CASSPGAGLSSYEQYF. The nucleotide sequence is TGTGCCAGCAGTCCCGGAGCGGGGCTATCGTCCTACGAGCAGTACTTC.